Below, 30 T cell receptor beta chains from the same sample are listed, as sequenced in a study of T cell repertoires in cytomegalovirus infection. These TCRs are of unknown antigen specificity. MiXCR, run by TCRdb on the reads, gives a single entry per CDR3 protein. Here the sample spans some 900,000 distinct CDR3 sequences, about 31% being singletons. The input for sequencing was cultured CD8+ T cells from PBMCs, taken from culture after CMV antigen stimulation. These receptors were collected from a human donor in good health (CMV status not recorded). Some clones in this sample may be carry-over from other donors' samples.

The rearrangement links TRBV7-3 to TRBJ1-1; D call uncertain. Germline lookup yields CDR1 SGHTA and CDR2 FQGTGA. The CDR3 is 15 residues long. The V and J ends lost 5 bases and 0 bases respectively, with 13 bases between them. The CDR3 region is CASSDLKGLNTEAFF. The DNA for the CDR3 is TGTGCCAGCAGCGACCTAAAAGGATTGAACACTGAAGCTTTCTTT.

The V gene is TRBV7-9, the J gene TRBJ1-4; 8 bases map to TRBD1. In germline, CDR1 is SEHNR, CDR2 FQNEAQ (reference sequence). The CDR3 extends over 16 amino acids. J gave up 4 bases and V 5 bases, and 9 bases lay outside the gene matches. The CDR3 sequence: CASSTSGGGHNEKLFF. The CDR3 DNA follows: TGTGCCAGCAGCACATCAGGGGGCGGACATAATGAAAAACTGTTTTTT.

The CDR3 loop is CASSTDAPNQPQHF. The CDR3 bases are TGTGCCAGCAGTACGGATGCTCCAAATCAGCCCCAGCATTTT. The chain links TRBV6-2 or TRBV6-3 to TRBJ1-5; no reliable D call. The germline gives CDR1 MNHEY, CDR2 SVGEGT. The germline V and J ends were trimmed by 5 bases and 4 bases, with 12 bases remaining between them. The CDR3 covers 14 residues.

The CDR3 sequence is CASSWVQRDYNEQFF. CDR3 bases: TGTGCCAGCAGTTGGGTCCAGCGGGATTACAATGAGCAGTTCTTC. V usage is TRBV27 and J usage is TRBJ2-1, with 7 nucleotides matching TRBD2. The ends lost 4 bases at V and 4 bases at J; junction bases unmatched: 7. CDR3 length equals 15 residues. Per germline, CDR1 MNHEY and CDR2 SMNVEV (reference sequence).

J is TRBJ1-1 and V is TRBV19; D ambiguous. The germline V gene encodes CDR1 LNHDA and CDR2 SQIVND (reference sequence). CDR3 size: 13 residues. V lost 5 bases and J 6 bases, leaving 13 bases between the germline ends. The CDR3 bases are TGTGCCAGTAGTCTGGGTTTTGTCTCTGAAGCTTTCTTT. Protein: CASSLGFVSEAFF.

The table lists this clonotype with a few counts. The chain carries TRBV19 and TRBJ1-1; D is possibly TRBD1 (6 bases). Trimming cost V 6 bases and J 5 bases, with 19 bases left between them. This CDR3 has 15 residues. The V gene's germline CDR1 is LNHDA and CDR2 SQIVND (reference sequence). CDR3 in amino acids: CASSPHGGQVTEAFF. The CDR3 bases are TGTGCCAGTAGCCCTCACGGGGGGCAAGTGACTGAAGCTTTCTTT.

Many counts were recorded for this clonotype. V is TRBV7-9 and J is TRBJ1-1, with D perhaps matching TRBD1 (6 bases). This CDR3 spans 13 amino acids. Trimming took off 5 bases at V and 7 bases at J, with 14 bases between the two ends. Germline V gene sequence: CDR1 SEHNR, CDR2 FQNEAQ (reference sequence). CDR3 region: CASSPQGSVEAFF. The CDR3 nucleotides read TGTGCCAGCAGCCCGCAGGGGTCCGTTGAAGCTTTCTTT. The variable domain in full, with the rest retrieved from reference TRBV7-9 and TRBJ1-1, is DTGVSQNPRHKITKRGQNVTFRCDPISEHNRLYWYRQTLGQGPEFLTYFQNEAQLEKSRLLSDRFSAERPKGSFSTLEIQRTEQGDSAMYLCASSPQGSVEAFFGQGTRLTVV.

This clonotype was counted a few times. This chain links TRBV7-6 with TRBJ2-1, with D possibly being TRBD1 (5 bases). The ends were cut back, 1 base at V and 5 bases at J, with 12 bases in the middle. The CDR3 length is 15 residues. The germline V gene has CDR1 SGHVS and CDR2 FNYEAQ. CDR3 region: CASSLEQGIHNEQFF. CDR3 sequence (DNA): TGTGCCAGCAGCTTAGAGCAGGGAATACACAATGAGCAGTTCTTC.

V is TRBV12-3 or TRBV12-4 and J is TRBJ2-4, with D uncertain. This CDR3 is built from 13 residues. Trimming removed 1 base from V and 6 bases from J, with 7 bases in between. The CDR3 loop reads CASSLGAGNIQYF. The CDR3 nucleotides are TGTGCCAGCAGTTTAGGGGCAGGAAACATTCAGTACTTC.

Remarks on this clonotype: No conserved phenylalanine or tryptophan is present at the end of the CDR3, so a read error is the likely explanation. No DNA is shown, since the ends of the CDR3 on it are uncertain; the CDR3 is the one TCRdb lists. The rearrangement joins TRBV10-3 to TRBJ2-7; the table's D call, TRBD2, was not checked against the DNA. The CDR3 spans 12 residues, counting both ends. Germline assignment: CDR1 ENHRY and CDR2 SYGVKD. This CDR3 is CAISEGLAVTHI.

The chain carries TRBV27 and TRBJ1-2; TRBD1 might be the D (6 bases). The ends were cut back, 5 bases at V and 8 bases at J, with 15 bases in the middle. Germline V CDR1 and CDR2: MNHEY, SMNVEV (reference sequence). The CDR3 extends over 13 amino acids. The CDR3 DNA is TGTGCCAGCAGTCCCAACAGGGCGAGGGGCTACACCTTC. This sequence encodes CASSPNRARGYTF.

A word on this clonotype: A much larger clone sits a single nucleotide away, making a read error possible. The chain uses TRBV12-5 and TRBJ1-5; tentatively, D is TRBD1 (6 bases). The CDR3 length is 18 residues. Germline-derived CDR1 and CDR2 are LGHNT and FRNRAP. As DNA, the CDR3 is TGTGCTAGTGGTTTGGTACAGGGCACCACTTATAGCAATCAGTCCCAGCATTTT. Amino acids: CASGLVQGTTYSNQSQHF.

This sequence joins TRBV20-1 and TRBJ1-2; D remains unclear. Trimming cost V 5 bases and J 6 bases, with 10 bases left between them. Germline V gene data show CDR1 as DFQATT and CDR2 as SNEGSKA (reference sequence). The CDR3 runs to 11 residues. In DNA, the CDR3 is TGCAGTGCTCCCGGGTTTGATGGCTACACCTTC. Protein: CSAPGFDGYTF.

V usage is TRBV4-1 and J usage is TRBJ2-1; TRBD2 matches 7 bases. Losses at the gene ends were 0 bases for V and 3 bases for J; bases not matched to a gene: 8. Germline CDR1 reads MGHRA; CDR2 reads YSYEKL. There are 17 residues in the CDR3. CDR3 nucleotide sequence: TGCGCCAGCAGCCAAGATTGGGGGGGGTCTATCTACAATGAGCAGTTCTTC. The encoded protein is CASSQDWGGSIYNEQFF.

The chain couples TRBV27 to TRBJ2-1; D might be TRBD2 (6 bases). CDR3 length: 14 amino acids. Germline CDR1 is MNHEY and CDR2 is SMNVEV (reference sequence). V was cut by 2 bases and J by 7 bases, with 12 bases left in between. In DNA, the CDR3 is TGTGCCAGCAGTTTAGGGACTTTTATAAATGAGCAGTTCTTC. It is translated as CASSLGTFINEQFF.

This clonotype appeared a few times. The chain carries TRBV7-9 and TRBJ1-4; unclear D gene. This CDR3 contains 15 residues. Germline CDR1 SEHNR, CDR2 FQNEAQ (reference sequence). Trimming left V 4 bases short and J 6 bases short, with 15 bases between. This CDR3 reads CASSYTRGGDEKLFF. CDR3 nucleotide sequence: TGTGCCAGCAGCTATACCCGGGGTGGGGATGAAAAACTGTTTTTT.

This rearrangement joins TRBV27 to TRBJ2-7; D unclear. The CDR3 runs 15 residues. V was trimmed by 1 base and J by 2 bases, leaving 12 bases between them. Per germline, CDR1 MNHEY and CDR2 SMNVEV (reference sequence). CDR3 DNA sequence: TGTGCCAGCAGTTTATACGTCGCTTTAGCCTACGAGCAGTACTTC. Its translation is CASSLYVALAYEQYF.

This clonotype was recorded many times. The chain uses TRBV7-2 and TRBJ1-2; 8 bases align to TRBD1. The V and J ends lost 4 bases and 5 bases, in that order; junction bases with no gene match: 6. There are 14 residues in the CDR3. CDR1 and CDR2 from the germline V gene are SGHTA and FQGNSA. As DNA, the CDR3 is TGTGCCAGCAGCTACCAGGGGGCCCTTTATGGCTACACCTTC. Its translation: CASSYQGALYGYTF.

This clonotype was counted a single time. The V gene is TRBV11-2, the J gene TRBJ1-3; no clear D. V was pared by 0 bases and J by 2 bases, with 11 bases between. CDR1 is SGHAT and CDR2 is FQNNGV in the germline V gene. The CDR3 sequence is 16 residues long. Here the CDR3 reads CASSLEVLGAGNTIYF. CDR3 sequence (DNA): TGTGCCAGCAGCTTAGAGGTGCTCGGTGCTGGAAACACCATATATTTT.

The chain combines TRBV9 with TRBJ2-1; D possibly uses TRBD1 or TRBD2 (5 bases each). CDR1 and CDR2 from the germline V gene are SGDLS and YYNGEE. Trimming stripped 3 bases from V and 5 bases from J, with 15 bases between. The CDR3 consists of 15 residues. The CDR3 here is CASSASQGADNEQFF. In DNA, the CDR3 is TGTGCCAGCAGCGCCTCGCAGGGAGCGGACAATGAGCAGTTCTTC.

This clonotype was recorded a few times. The V gene is TRBV28, the J gene TRBJ1-5; D gene uncertain. CDR1 and CDR2 (germline): MDHEN, SYDVKM. The ends were cut back, 3 bases at V and 7 bases at J, with 16 bases in the middle. This CDR3 has 15 residues. The CDR3 region is CASSLVHRNRQPQHF. The DNA for the CDR3 is TGTGCCAGCAGTTTGGTCCATCGGAACCGCCAGCCCCAGCATTTT.

The chain employs TRBV7-9 and TRBJ2-5; 7 bases map to TRBD1. The junction had 10 bases not matched to a gene; V was cut back by 5 bases and J by 1 base. The CDR3 sequence is 16 residues long. Germline V gene data show CDR1 as SEHNR and CDR2 as FQNEAQ (reference sequence). CDR3: CASSPKGSGGQETQYF. Written as DNA, the CDR3 is TGTGCCAGCAGCCCCAAAGGGTCAGGGGGCCAAGAGACCCAGTACTTC.

As concerns this clonotype: This could be a read error, since a much larger clone is one nucleotide away. The rearrangement uses TRBV6-1 and TRBJ2-7; weak D call: TRBD1 (5 bases). CDR1 is MNHNS and CDR2 is SASEGT in the germline V gene. The CDR3 is 13 residues long. The CDR3 DNA follows: TGTGCCAGCGGTGAAGAGGCAGGGTACGAGCAGTACGTC. Its protein is CASGEEAGYEQYV.

The chain recombines TRBV20-1 with TRBJ2-5; tentative D call: TRBD1 (6 bases). The length of the CDR3 is 15 residues. The germline V gene encodes CDR1 DFQATT and CDR2 SNEGSKA (reference sequence). V gave up 3 bases and J gave up 3 bases, with 17 bases separating them. CDR3 coding DNA: TGCAGTGCTAGTGTCCCCAGGGGATCCAAAGAGACCCAGTACTTC. Its translation: CSASVPRGSKETQYF.

This clonotype has at least ten counts. This chain uses TRBV7-2 with TRBJ1-6; D not resolved. The CDR3 totals 17 residues. The germline V gene has CDR1 SGHTA and CDR2 FQGNSA. Trimming removed 2 bases at V and 4 bases at J, with 15 bases between. CDR3 in amino acids: CASSLFAVSSYNSPLHF. CDR3 nucleotide sequence: TGTGCCAGCAGCTTATTCGCAGTTTCGTCATATAATTCACCCCTCCACTTT.

This chain connects TRBV7-8 to TRBJ1-5; unclear D gene. Trimming took off 1 base at V and 5 bases at J, with 9 bases between the two ends. Germline V gives CDR1 SGHVS, CDR2 FQNEAQ. The CDR3 has 14 amino acids. This CDR3 reads CASSLEQEDQPQHF. The CDR3, as DNA: TGTGCCAGCAGCTTAGAGCAGGAGGATCAGCCCCAGCATTTT.

The chain links TRBV6-5 to TRBJ2-7; a weak D match, TRBD2 (6 bases). Germline V gives CDR1 MNHEY, CDR2 SVGAGI. V was shortened by 3 bases and J by 1 base, with 10 bases between the two germline ends. CDR3 size: 14 residues. CDR3 bases: TGTGCCAGCAGTTATACGGCGGGATCCTACGAGCAGTACTTC. Encoded protein: CASSYTAGSYEQYF.

The chain employs TRBV6-1 and TRBJ2-3, with D unclear. CDR3 length: 15 amino acids. Germline CDR1 is MNHNS and CDR2 is SASEGT. Trimming removed 2 bases at V and 2 bases at J, with 11 bases between. The CDR3 here is CASSEKVVPTDTQYF. The DNA of the CDR3 is TGTGCCAGCAGTGAAAAAGTGGTTCCCACAGATACGCAGTATTTT.

This clonotype has just a few counts. V gene TRBV7-6 combines with J gene TRBJ1-3; D is undetermined. Germline values: CDR1 SGHVS, CDR2 FNYEAQ. This CDR3 is 17 amino acids long. The germline V and J ends were trimmed by 1 base and 0 bases, with 13 bases remaining between them. DNA for the CDR3: TGTGCCAGCAGCTTAGTTCCCGGGCCCCGCTCTGGAAACACCATATATTTT. Amino acids: CASSLVPGPRSGNTIYF.

This clonotype has only one observation. J is TRBJ2-1 and V is TRBV3-1, with 14 positions matching TRBD2. The CDR3 runs to 18 residues. Germline CDR1 reads LGHDT; CDR2 reads YNNKEL (reference sequence). Unmatched junction bases numbered 11, after V lost 5 bases and J lost 5 bases. CDR3 nucleotides: TGTGCCAGCAGCTCCGGGACTAGCGGGGGTCAGTTCCACAATGAGCAGTTCTTC. This encodes CASSSGTSGGQFHNEQFF.